Given below is one T cell receptor (beta chain) in context. No antigen is known for it. Method: immunoSEQ multiplex PCR; TCRdb's copy keeps in-frame clones and lacks some. The table lists over 30,000 clones, more than 75% of them singletons. These data belong to a study of OX40 agonist ivuxolimab in advanced cancers. Study at large: Partial responses, seen in three patients, involved one hepatocellular carcinoma and two cutaneous melanomas.

Broader study findings: The expanded peripheral T cells' antigen specificity was not determined. At doses 0.1 to 3.0 mg/kg, CD4+ and CD8+ clones expanded.

Germline lookup yields CDR1 MNHNS and CDR2 SASEGT. The CDR3 consists of 15 residues. The trim removed 7 bases at V and 3 bases at J, leaving 12 bases unmatched. This chain uses TRBV6-1 with TRBJ2-7; 7 bases align to TRBD1. The clonotype comes from an adult with an advanced solid tumor such as melanoma, head and neck, liver or kidney cancer. The source was CD4+ or CD8+ T cells sorted from blood, collected in a trial of the OX40 agonist ivuxolimab. The CDR3: CASTRSRDSHYEQYF. The DNA for the CDR3 is TGTGCCAGCACTCGAAGCCGGGACAGCCACTACGAGCAGTACTTC.